One sample yielded the 10 T cell receptor beta chains listed below, sequenced in a study of cytomegalovirus exposure and HLA in healthy donors. TCRdb's table, derived via immunoSEQ multiplex PCR, lists solely in-frame clones and lacks some. This table has approximately 160,000 clones, more than 80% appearing once. What was sequenced was PBMCs. The source of these receptors is a woman aged 18 to 35 in good health and CMV-seropositive.

V usage is TRBV11-3 and J usage is TRBJ2-1, with 7 bases aligning to TRBD2. J gave up 2 bases and V 4 bases, and 2 bases lay outside the gene matches. The length of the CDR3 is 14 residues. The germline V gene has CDR1 SGHNT and CDR2 YENEEA. The CDR3 region is CASSSRGAYNEQFF. The CDR3 DNA follows: TGTGCCAGCAGCTCACGGGGGGCCTACAATGAGCAGTTCTTC.

This rearrangement joins TRBV4-1 to TRBJ2-7; TRBD1 is a possible D gene (6 bases). The CDR3 is made up of 17 amino acids. Germline V gene sequence: CDR1 MGHRA, CDR2 YSYEKL. The germline V and J ends were trimmed by 0 bases and 7 bases, with 22 bases remaining between them. The CDR3 sequence: CASSQEAVRGLRGEQYF. The DNA for the CDR3 is TGCGCCAGCAGCCAAGAGGCCGTCCGGGGCCTTAGGGGGGAGCAGTACTTC.

The V and J genes are TRBV7-2 and TRBJ2-1; 7 positions agree with TRBD2. CDR1 is SGHTA and CDR2 is FQGNSA in the germline V gene. The CDR3 length is 14 residues. V shed 0 bases and J 10 bases; nucleotides not matched to a gene: 6. CDR3 DNA sequence: TGTGCCAGCAGCTTAGCGCTGTTGGGGGGGGAGCAGTTCTTC. Protein sequence: CASSLALLGGEQFF.

This clone has a single count. The CDR3 spells CATSSAAETGELFF. DNA for the CDR3: TGTGCCACCAGCAGCGCTGCTGAGACCGGGGAGCTGTTTTTT. This sequence joins TRBV15 and TRBJ2-2; D uncertain. The germline gives CDR1 LNHNV, CDR2 YYDKDF (reference sequence). V was cut by 3 bases and J by 5 bases, with 10 bases left in between. CDR3 length equals 14 residues.

The rearrangement links TRBV6-5 to TRBJ1-1, with TRBD1 identical over 7 bases. Germline V gene sequence: CDR1 MNHEY, CDR2 SVGAGI. This CDR3 region has 16 residues. Losses at the gene ends were 0 bases for V and 1 base for J; bases not matched to a gene: 5. The CDR3: CASSYSSTGTNTEAFF. CDR3 nucleotides: TGTGCCAGCAGTTACTCATCGACAGGGACGAACACTGAAGCTTTCTTT.

CDR3 DNA sequence: TGTGCCAGCAGCCCGGGACTAGCCGACAATGAGCAGTTCTTC. The encoded protein is CASSPGLADNEQFF. V gene TRBV5-4 combines with J gene TRBJ2-1; TRBD2 agrees at 9 bases. Germline lookup yields CDR1 SGHNT and CDR2 YYREEE (reference sequence). This CDR3 is 14 amino acids long. With V trimmed by 4 bases and J by 5 bases, 4 bases remained unmatched.

V gene TRBV7-8 combines with J gene TRBJ2-7, with TRBD2 matching over 10 bases. Germline loops: CDR1 SGHVS, CDR2 FQNEAQ. This CDR3 is 15 amino acids long. The V gene end was trimmed by 1 base and the J gene end by 3 bases; junction bases not matched to a gene: 3. In DNA form, the CDR3 reads TGTGCCAGCAGCTTAGTACAGCGGGGGGGCTACGAGCAGTACTTC. Its protein product is CASSLVQRGGYEQYF.

The chain couples TRBV5-1 to TRBJ2-1; perhaps TRBD2 as D (5 bases). This CDR3 has 19 residues. Trimming pared 0 bases from V and 4 bases from J, leaving 23 bases between. In germline, CDR1 is SGHRS, CDR2 YFSETQ. The CDR3 loop reads CASSLALDTGRGFYNEQFF. The CDR3 DNA reads as TGCGCCAGCAGCTTGGCCCTAGACACCGGACGGGGATTTTACAATGAGCAGTTCTTC.

The V gene is TRBV4-2, the J gene TRBJ1-1; D unresolved. V lost 1 base and J 4 bases, leaving 10 bases between the germline ends. The CDR3 extends over 14 amino acids. The germline V gene encodes CDR1 LGHNA and CDR2 YNFKEQ. The CDR3: CASSQGGTITEAFF. As DNA, the CDR3 is TGTGCCAGCAGCCAAGGAGGAACGATCACTGAAGCTTTCTTT.

This clone showed up just once. The rearrangement joins TRBV7-3 to TRBJ2-3; 8 bases map to TRBD2. The CDR3 is made up of 16 amino acids. Germline loops: CDR1 SGHTA, CDR2 FQGTGA. J lost 4 bases, V lost 5 bases, and 11 bases had no gene match. CDR3 coding DNA: TGTGCCAGCAGCCTGCCGGGGAGCGGGAGTGCAGATACGCAGTATTTT. This gives the protein CASSLPGSGSADTQYF.